Included here is one T cell receptor beta chain sequence, with context. Germline assignment: CDR1 SNHLY and CDR2 FYNNEI. This CDR3 spans 14 amino acids. The germline V and J ends were trimmed by 2 bases and 5 bases, with 7 bases remaining between them. This record comes from a study of blood T cell repertoires in COVID-19. Study context: Nucleic acid was either cDNA or gDNA, and it came from T cells, B-cell-depleted T cells, or PBMCs.

Patients at the Seattle site were enrolled during active infection and followed longitudinally. Per the authors' pipeline: For nucleated cells, counts were estimated from reference gene primer amplification. Produced via immunoSEQ multiplex PCR; TCRdb's table is partial and in-frame only. Clone size and V and J calls were adopted from that table, with D and trimming inferred from the DNA. The sample carries 250,000 to 400,000 clones, under 90% recorded once. This TCR came from a woman in her 30s with COVID-19, enrolled during active disease. The material sequenced was peripheral blood. The rearrangement uses TRBV2 and TRBJ1-6; D ambiguous. The CDR3 sequence: CASSEFSDNSPLHF. The CDR3 region has the DNA TGTGCCAGCAGTGAATTCAGCGATAATTCACCCCTCCACTTT.